Below are 7 T cell receptor beta chains sequenced from a single sample in a study of T cells in Graves' hyperthyroidism and ophthalmopathy. TCR beta CDR3 regions were amplified from RNA transcripts. First-round RT-PCR with HTBI primers amplified the TCR CDR3 region. One entry per CDR3 protein results from TCRdb running MiXCR on the multiplex PCR reads. The sample holds 600,000 or so distinct CDR3 sequences, around 14% seen once. Sequences were obtained from blood. The receptors come from a young woman with Graves' ophthalmopathy.

Regarding this clonotype: A much larger clone lies a single base off, so this may be a read error. CDR3 in DNA: TGTGCCAGCAGCTCCTACCCCTCCGGCCCAAGGGGAGCTTTCTTT. Amino acids: CASSSYPSGPRGAFF. The rearrangement links TRBV7-8 to TRBJ1-1, with TRBD1 as a possible D gene (5 bases). The CDR3 has 15 residues. Trimming removed 4 bases at V and 10 bases at J, with 22 bases between. Germline CDR1 SGHVS, CDR2 FQNEAQ. Looking up the rest from reference TRBV7-8 and TRBJ1-1 gives the full variable domain: GAGVSQSPRYKVAKRGQDVALRCDPISGHVSLFWYQQALGQGPEFLTYFQNEAQLDKSGLPSDRFFAERPEGSVSTLKIQRTQQEDSAVYLCASSSYPSGPRGAFFGQGTRLTVV.

There are many counts of this clonotype. The chain has TRBV27 and TRBJ1-6, with no clear D. The ends were cut back, 2 bases at V and 0 bases at J, with 14 bases in the middle. Germline V gene lookup returns CDR1 MNHEY and CDR2 SMNVEV (reference sequence). CDR3 length: 18 amino acids. CDR3 sequence reads: CASSLGGQPSSYNSPLHF. CDR3 in DNA: TGTGCCAGCAGTTTAGGAGGTCAGCCGAGCTCCTATAATTCACCCCTCCACTTT.

The chain joins TRBV29-1 to TRBJ2-1; D remains unclear. The V gene lost 6 bases and the J gene lost 5 bases, with 14 bases spanning the gap. This CDR3 region has 13 residues. Germline assignment: CDR1 SQVTM and CDR2 ANQGSEA. CDR3 in DNA: TGCAGCGTAAGCAACCGTCCGAACAATGAGCAGTTCTTC. It codes for CSVSNRPNNEQFF.

This clonotype was counted many times. As DNA, the CDR3 is TGCGCCAGCAGCTCGGGGGGGGAAAAACTGTTTTTT. Translating gives CASSSGGEKLFF. This chain connects TRBV5-1 to TRBJ1-4, with a possible D match to TRBD1 (5 bases). The CDR3 has 12 residues. Germline assignment: CDR1 SGHRS and CDR2 YFSETQ. Trimming stripped 3 bases from V and 8 bases from J, with 8 bases between. The whole variable domain, remainder taken from reference TRBV5-1 and TRBJ1-4, is KAGVTQTPRYLIKTRGQQVTLSCSPISGHRSVSWYQQTPGQGLQFLFEYFSETQRNKGNFPGRFSGRQFSNSRSEMNVSTLELGDSALYLCASSSGGEKLFFGSGTQLSVL.

The chain combines TRBV7-3 with TRBJ1-4; TRBD1 matches at 8 bases. V was pared by 4 bases and J by 5 bases, with 12 bases of the junction left unmatched. The CDR3 covers 17 residues. Germline V gene sequence: CDR1 SGHTA, CDR2 FQGTGA. The CDR3 DNA follows: TGTGCCAGCAGCTCAACTCGACAGGGGTTCTTGAATGAAAAACTGTTTTTT. Amino acids: CASSSTRQGFLNEKLFF.

Ten or more counts support this clonotype. The rearrangement links TRBV7-2 to TRBJ2-2; maybe TRBD1 (6 bases). With 6 bases removed from V and 0 bases from J, the gap between germline ends came to 11 bases. The germline CDR1 and CDR2 sequences are SGHTA and FQGNSA. The CDR3 is 15 amino acids. This chain's CDR3 is CASREGQANTGELFF. CDR3 nucleotide sequence: TGTGCCAGCAGAGAGGGACAAGCGAACACCGGGGAGCTGTTTTTT. Full variable domain (remainder filled in from reference TRBV7-2 and TRBJ2-2): GAGVSQSPSNKVTEKGKDVELRCDPISGHTALYWYRQSLGQGLEFLIYFQGNSAPDKSGLPSDRFSAERTGGSVSTLTIQRTQQEDSAVYLCASREGQANTGELFFGEGSRLTVL.

The table lists this clonotype with many counts. This chain uses TRBV27 with TRBJ2-2; a weak D match, TRBD1 (5 bases). There are 16 residues in the CDR3. Germline values: CDR1 MNHEY, CDR2 SMNVEV (reference sequence). Deletions cut 6 bases from V and 1 base from J, with 15 bases between. This CDR3 is CASRTSATGNTGELFF. CDR3 sequence (DNA): TGTGCCAGCAGAACATCCGCTACAGGGAACACCGGGGAGCTGTTTTTT.